This T cell receptor (beta chain) was recorded in a study of shared clonotypes between healthy human individuals. Overall study findings and caveats: The donor pool, a small one, limited the genetic and exposure-history diversity represented. Large depth notwithstanding, sorted-subset sequencing proved incomplete by rarefaction.

V lost 7 bases, J lost 4 bases, and 4 bases stayed unmatched. The CDR3 runs 13 residues. Germline-derived CDR1 and CDR2 are MNHEY and SVGAGI. In the authors' workflow: Junction-only immunoSEQ data arrived without quality scores, meaning filtering differed. Here immunoSEQ multiplex PCR was the method, and the copy in TCRdb shows in-frame clones only, minus some. V and J calls plus clone size are reproduced from that table; the DNA served to infer D and trimming. Among about 2,100,000 clones listed, more than 85% were seen once. Concerning this clone: Its specificity is not known.

CD45RO-negative, CCR7-selected cells formed the naive CD8 fraction, which excluded terminally differentiated effector memory CD45RA+ cells. Sequenced sample: naive CD8+ T cells from PBMCs. The genes are TRBV6-5 and TRBJ2-1; 7 bases line up with TRBD2. The sequence was collected from a man younger than 35 in good health. Some clones in this sample may be carry-over from other donors' samples. The CDR3 loop reads CASIRLAYNEQFF. The CDR3 DNA follows: TGTGCCAGCATCCGACTAGCTTACAATGAGCAGTTCTTC.